The 28 T cell receptor beta chains presented below share a single source sample, sequenced in a study of blood T cell repertoires in COVID-19 (dated by TCRdb to 2018 to 2020). Libraries were constructed by the immunoSEQ multiplex PCR assay. The table was pulled from immuneACCESS by TCRdb, which kept in-frame rearrangements only. Such tables lose some clones; where checked, under half of the loss comes from unresolved V genes, and the rest has no known cause. The table for this sample lists about 480,000 clones; roughly 88% of them were counted only once. The top ten clones comprise roughly 1.9% of the sample. The sequenced material came from PBMCs or T cells enriched from blood (not recorded which). All receptors come from a woman aged 35 to 49 who had recovered from COVID-19.

The chain carries TRBV18 and TRBJ2-1; TRBD2 matches 10 bases. This CDR3 is 16 amino acids long. Germline CDR1 reads KGHSH; CDR2 reads LQKENI. After removal of 3 bases from V and 8 bases from J, the junction contained 10 bases not matched to a gene. The CDR3: CASSPAPSGSGYEQFF. CDR3 sequence (DNA): TGTGCCAGCTCACCTGCCCCTAGCGGGAGTGGCTATGAGCAGTTCTTC. Full variable domain (remainder filled in from reference TRBV18 and TRBJ2-1): NAGVMQNPRHLVRRRGQEARLRCSPMKGHSHVYWYRQLPEEGLKFMVYLQKENIIDESGMPKERFSAEFPKEGPSILRIQQVVRGDSAAYFCASSPAPSGSGYEQFFGPGTRLTVL.

The chain recombines TRBV7-6 with TRBJ2-7; 7 bases are a match to TRBD2. Germline CDR1 reads SGHVS; CDR2 reads FNYEAQ. V lost 5 bases, J lost 0 bases, and 16 bases stayed unmatched. The CDR3 totals 18 residues. This CDR3 reads CASSPPSGEGGSSYEQYF. The CDR3 region has the DNA TGTGCCAGCAGCCCCCCCTCTGGAGAGGGAGGGAGCTCCTACGAGCAGTACTTC.

J is TRBJ1-1 and V is TRBV19; unclear D gene. CDR1 is LNHDA, CDR2 SQIVND, per germline (reference sequence). The length of the CDR3 is 14 residues. The V gene lost 3 bases and the J gene lost 3 bases, with 11 bases spanning the gap. The CDR3 reads CASSIVRRDTEAFF. The CDR3 DNA reads as TGTGCCAGTAGTATTGTCCGGAGGGACACTGAAGCTTTCTTT.

The V gene is TRBV11-3, the J gene TRBJ2-7, with 11 bases aligning to TRBD1. The CDR3 extends over 16 amino acids. CDR1 is SGHNT and CDR2 is YENEEA in the germline V gene. J was trimmed by 4 bases and V by 4 bases; bases with no gene match: 9. The CDR3 is CASSSRPGQGVYEQYF. CDR3 coding DNA: TGTGCCAGCAGCTCCAGGCCGGGACAGGGGGTGTACGAGCAGTACTTC.

The gene calls are TRBV5-4 and TRBJ2-7; possible D gene TRBD2, 5 bases. The CDR3 is 13 amino acids. Germline CDR1 reads SGHNT; CDR2 reads YYREEE (reference sequence). V lost 2 bases, J lost 5 bases, and 11 bases lay in between. This CDR3 is CASSFGLGDEQYF. CDR3 sequence (DNA): TGTGCCAGCAGCTTTGGGCTCGGGGACGAGCAGTACTTC.

This clone was observed once. V usage is TRBV30 and J usage is TRBJ1-2; a weak D match, TRBD1 (5 bases). This CDR3 contains 17 residues. The V and J ends lost 2 bases and 2 bases respectively, with 21 bases between them. CDR1 and CDR2 from the germline V gene are GTSNPN and SVGIG (reference sequence). The CDR3 loop reads CAWSLRGWGRANYGYTF. The DNA for the CDR3 is TGTGCCTGGAGTTTGAGAGGCTGGGGCCGAGCGAACTATGGCTACACCTTC.

DNA of the CDR3: TGTGCCAGCAGCTTTTCCCGCGCAGATACGCAGTATTTT. The encoded protein is CASSFSRADTQYF. V usage is TRBV5-4 and J usage is TRBJ2-3, with D hard to call. The V and J ends lost 2 bases and 4 bases respectively, with 8 bases between them. Germline CDR1 is SGHNT and CDR2 is YYREEE (reference sequence). The CDR3 is 13 amino acids.

The chain uses TRBV27 and TRBJ2-1, with TRBD2 identical over 10 bases. The CDR3 is 16 amino acids. CDR1 is MNHEY and CDR2 is SMNVEV in the germline V gene (reference sequence). V gave up 5 bases and J gave up 4 bases; unmatched junction bases: 8. The CDR3 sequence: CASSVLAGDGYNEQFF. The CDR3 DNA reads as TGTGCCAGCAGTGTCCTAGCGGGAGACGGGTACAATGAGCAGTTCTTC.

This chain joins TRBV28 and TRBJ1-2, with 7 positions matching TRBD1. The CDR3 runs 14 residues. Germline loops: CDR1 MDHEN, CDR2 SYDVKM. Trimming removed 3 bases from V and 8 bases from J; junction bases left unmatched: 9. The CDR3 spells CASSFPGQQAGYTF. The CDR3 nucleotides are TGTGCCAGCAGTTTCCCGGGACAGCAAGCGGGCTACACCTTC.

The genes are TRBV5-1 and TRBJ1-2, with 8 bases matching TRBD1. The CDR3 length is 14 residues. Germline lookup yields CDR1 SGHRS and CDR2 YFSETQ. After removal of 4 bases from V and 2 bases from J, the junction contained 4 bases not matched to a gene. The DNA for the CDR3 is TGCGCCAGCAGCGCAGACAGGGGCAACTATGGCTACACCTTC. Translating it yields CASSADRGNYGYTF.

This rearrangement joins TRBV2 to TRBJ1-5; D may be TRBD1 (6 bases). Germline V CDR1 and CDR2: SNHLY, FYNNEI. V lost 3 bases and J 5 bases, leaving 14 bases between the germline ends. This CDR3 is built from 15 residues. The CDR3 spells CASSEIKGVYQPQHF. Here the CDR3 DNA reads TGTGCCAGCAGTGAGATTAAGGGGGTTTATCAGCCCCAGCATTTT.

The V and J genes are TRBV25-1 and TRBJ1-4; 10 bases map to TRBD1. Unmatched junction bases numbered 9, after V lost 3 bases and J lost 8 bases. Germline V CDR1 and CDR2: MGHDK, SYGVNS. This CDR3 spans 16 amino acids. For the CDR3, the DNA is TGTGCCAGCAGTGATTCCGACAGGGGGCGAAGGGAAAAACTGTTTTTT. This translates into CASSDSDRGRREKLFF. Using reference TRBV25-1 and TRBJ1-4 for the parts outside the CDR3, the full variable domain is EADIYQTPRYLVIGTGKKITLECSQTMGHDKMYWYQQDPGMELHLIHYSYGVNSTEKGDLSSESTVSRIRTEHFPLTLESARPSHTSQYLCASSDSDRGRREKLFFGSGTQLSVL.

This clone has just a few counts. The chain carries TRBV11-3 and TRBJ2-1; maybe TRBD1 (6 bases). Trimming stripped 4 bases from V and 8 bases from J, with 9 bases between. The CDR3 spans 12 residues. Germline values: CDR1 SGHNT, CDR2 YENEEA. The CDR3: CASSSQGYEQFF. DNA for the CDR3: TGTGCCAGCAGCTCCCAGGGGTATGAGCAGTTCTTC.

This chain uses TRBV6-5 with TRBJ2-7; D might be TRBD1 (6 bases). The germline V gene encodes CDR1 MNHEY and CDR2 SVGAGI. The CDR3 consists of 14 residues. V lost 6 bases and J lost 0, with 12 bases in between. This CDR3 reads CASRSPDSSYEQYF. The DNA for the CDR3 is TGTGCCAGCAGGTCACCGGACAGCTCCTACGAGCAGTACTTC.

The count of this clone is one. The V call is TRBV5-6, the J call TRBJ2-7; D may be TRBD2 (6 bases). The CDR3 has 12 residues. Deletions cut 2 bases from V and 9 bases from J, with 12 bases between. Germline values: CDR1 SGHDT, CDR2 YYEEEE. As DNA, the CDR3 is TGTGCCAGCAGCTTTGCGGGGATCGGGCAGTACTTC. Amino acid sequence: CASSFAGIGQYF.

This clone was seen a single time. This chain joins TRBV7-6 and TRBJ2-5, with D perhaps matching TRBD2 (5 bases). The CDR3 totals 16 residues. With 1 base removed from V and 5 bases from J, the gap between germline ends came to 17 bases. The germline gives CDR1 SGHVS, CDR2 FNYEAQ. CDR3 region: CASSLVHGQRSETQYF. The DNA of the CDR3 is TGTGCCAGCAGCTTAGTACATGGCCAGCGGAGTGAGACCCAGTACTTC.

For this clone: This CDR3 is also generated by other DNA sequences in the sample. The chain joins TRBV4-1 to TRBJ1-1; D might be TRBD1 (5 bases). Germline V gene data show CDR1 as MGHRA and CDR2 as YSYEKL. This CDR3 comprises 15 residues. V lost 0 bases, J lost 0 bases, and 8 bases lay in between. The CDR3 region is CASSQETGMNTEAFF. The CDR3 DNA reads TGCGCCAGCAGCCAAGAAACAGGTATGAACACTGAAGCTTTCTTT.

This clone came up a few times. J is TRBJ1-3 and V is TRBV11-3; a possible D gene is TRBD1 (5 bases). The CDR3 is made up of 15 amino acids. Trimming pared 0 bases from V and 1 base from J, leaving 7 bases between. Germline CDR1 is SGHNT and CDR2 is YENEEA. In DNA form, the CDR3 reads TGTGCCAGCAGCTTAGACGACAGATCTGGAAACACCATATATTTT. Amino acids: CASSLDDRSGNTIYF.

This chain's CDR3 is CASSFISGRAYEQYF. The CDR3 coding sequence is TGTGCCAGCAGTTTTATTAGCGGGAGGGCCTACGAGCAGTACTTC. This chain connects TRBV28 to TRBJ2-7, with 11 bases lining up with TRBD2. CDR3 size: 15 residues. Trimming cost V 3 bases and J 2 bases; bases outside gene matches: 3. Germline V lookup: CDR1 MDHEN, CDR2 SYDVKM.

This clone was observed once. The rearrangement joins TRBV28 to TRBJ1-4; no clear D gene. CDR1 MDHEN and CDR2 SYDVKM come from the germline V gene. V gave up 6 bases and J gave up 11 bases, with 16 bases separating them. There are 13 residues in the CDR3. The CDR3 DNA is TGTGCCAGCAGACTCTTCCAGGCTAATAAACTGTTTTTT. It codes for CASRLFQANKLFF.

The V gene is TRBV11-2, the J gene TRBJ1-2; 7 nucleotides agree with TRBD1. J gave up 5 bases and V 2 bases, and 11 bases lay outside the gene matches. Germline CDR1 SGHAT, CDR2 FQNNGV. The CDR3 length is 16 residues. CDR3 sequence: CASSLMLTGSVYGYTF. The CDR3 region has the DNA TGTGCCAGCAGCTTAATGCTGACAGGGTCGGTTTATGGCTACACCTTC.

A single count supports this clone. The chain carries TRBV19 and TRBJ1-2, with D possibly being TRBD1 (6 bases). V gave up 3 bases and J gave up 1 base, with 9 bases separating them. Germline CDR1 is LNHDA and CDR2 is SQIVND (reference sequence). The CDR3 is 14 amino acids. The CDR3 here is CASSMSGVNYGYTF. The CDR3, as DNA: TGTGCCAGTAGTATGTCAGGGGTTAACTATGGCTACACCTTC.

DNA of the CDR3: TGTGCCATCAGTGAGCCCTATGGGACAGATAACACTGAAGCTTTCTTT. It codes for CAISEPYGTDNTEAFF. This rearrangement joins TRBV10-3 to TRBJ1-1; TRBD1 agrees at 7 bases. This CDR3 is 16 amino acids long. Looked up from germline, CDR1 is ENHRY and CDR2 is SYGVKD. The V and J ends lost 2 bases and 2 bases, in that order; junction bases with no gene match: 8.

The rearrangement uses TRBV6-5 and TRBJ2-1, with 8 bases aligning to TRBD2. The length of the CDR3 is 14 residues. The germline CDR1 and CDR2 sequences are MNHEY and SVGAGI. The junction had 10 bases not matched to a gene; V was cut back by 7 bases and J by 8 bases. CDR3 DNA: TGTGCCAGCACAGGTAGCGGGGAGTGGCATGAGCAGTTCTTC. It yields the protein CASTGSGEWHEQFF.

The chain links TRBV12-3 or TRBV12-4 to TRBJ1-2; D possibly corresponds to TRBD1 (5 bases). The CDR3 has 12 residues. V lost 6 bases to trimming and J lost 8 bases, with 13 bases between them. CDR3 in amino acids: CASSSEGLGYTF. CDR3 DNA: TGTGCCAGCAGCTCGGAGGGGTTAGGCTACACCTTC.

This chain connects TRBV9 to TRBJ2-2, with no clear D. CDR3 length: 13 amino acids. CDR1 SGDLS and CDR2 YYNGEE come from the germline V gene. V was shortened by 6 bases and J by 5 bases, with 11 bases between the two germline ends. CDR3 in DNA: TGTGCCAGCACTCTGGTCGGGACCGGGGAGCTGTTTTTT. This sequence encodes CASTLVGTGELFF.

V gene TRBV19 combines with J gene TRBJ1-3; perhaps TRBD1 as D (6 bases). V lost 4 bases to trimming and J lost 0 bases, with 10 bases between them. Germline loops: CDR1 LNHDA, CDR2 SQIVND (reference sequence). The CDR3 loop spans 15 amino acids. CDR3 in amino acids: CASSTRTASGNTIYF. CDR3 nucleotides: TGTGCCAGTAGTACCCGGACAGCCTCTGGAAACACCATATATTTT.

The sample holds one count of this clone. The CDR3 sequence is CASSSSSTDTQYF. CDR3 sequence (DNA): TGTGCCAGCAGCTCCTCGTCTACAGATACGCAGTATTTT. The rearrangement links TRBV11-2 to TRBJ2-3; the D is unclear. The germline V and J ends were trimmed by 4 bases and 3 bases, with 8 bases remaining between them. The germline V gene encodes CDR1 SGHAT and CDR2 FQNNGV. The CDR3 consists of 13 residues. The full variable domain, rest sourced from reference TRBV11-2 and TRBJ2-3, is EAGVAQSPRYKIIEKRQSVAFWCNPISGHATLYWYQQILGQGPKLLIQFQNNGVVDDSQLPKDRFSAERLKGVDSTLKIQPAKLEDSAVYLCASSSSSTDTQYFGPGTRLTVL.